These T cell receptor beta chains were read from a single sample in a study of CD8 T cells in Susac syndrome. TCRdb re-called the immunoSEQ multiplex PCR reads with MiXCR, one entry per CDR3 protein. The table includes some 130,000 distinct CDR3 sequences, around 94% detected once. Sequencing used CD4+ T cells from PBMCs. The receptors come from a human donor with multiple sclerosis. Both conserved end residues are part of each CDR3. D genes are given only for firm matches. A row's size may be missing; if present it is once, few, many or a size class.

- TRBJ1-1 - TRBV5-1 CASSLTQNTEAFF TGCGCCAGCAGCTTGACCCAAAACACTGAAGCTTTCTTT
- TRBJ2-3 TRBD2 TRBV20-1 CSASGLAGGHVGTDTQYF TGCAGTGCTAGCGGACTAGCGGGGGGCCACGTAGGGACAGATACGCAGTATTTT
few TRBJ1-1 - TRBV11-2 CASSFNRDKRVFF TGTGCCAGCAGCTTCAACAGGGACAAACGGGTCTTCTTT
- TRBJ2-1 TRBD2 TRBV5-1 CASGTGTSGTEQFF TGCGCCAGCGGAACCGGGACTAGCGGAACTGAGCAGTTCTTC
once TRBJ1-6 TRBD1 TRBV19 CASSGWTGGSYNSPLHF TGTGCCAGTAGTGGCTGGACAGGGGGAAGCTATAATTCACCCCTCCACTTT
- TRBJ1-5 TRBD1 TRBV10-3 CAISDSGGYQPQHF TGTGCCATCAGTGATTCAGGGGGCTATCAGCCCCAGCATTTT
- TRBJ2-6 - TRBV30 CAWSAQTGANVLTF TGTGCCTGGAGTGCGCAGACTGGGGCCAACGTCCTGACTTTC
- TRBJ2-7 TRBD2 TRBV18 CASAAGTRYEQYF TGTGCCAGCGCGGCCGGGACTAGATACGAGCAGTACTTC
once TRBJ1-5 - TRBV29-1 CSAAGSSNQPQHF TGCAGCGCCGCCGGCAGTAGCAATCAGCCCCAGCATTTT
- TRBJ1-1 - TRBV6-2/TRBV6-3 CASRSPIGTEAFF TGTGCCAGCAGGTCGCCCATAGGCACTGAAGCTTTCTTT
few TRBJ2-7 TRBD1 TRBV29-1 CSVEVSTGGMGQYF TGCAGCGTTGAAGTATCGACAGGGGGCATGGGGCAGTACTTC
- TRBJ1-2 - TRBV12-3/TRBV12-4 CASSFKGGLGYTF TGTGCCAGCAGTTTCAAGGGGGGCCTTGGCTACACCTTC
- TRBJ1-2 - TRBV30 CAWSGSYGYTF TGTGCCTGGAGTGGCAGCTATGGCTACACCTTC
- TRBJ1-1 - TRBV29-1 CSVRADPLGEAFF TGCAGCGTGAGGGCGGACCCCCTCGGGGAAGCTTTCTTT
- TRBJ2-3 - TRBV30 CAHTRADTQYF TGTGCCCACACTCGGGCGGATACGCAGTATTTT
- TRBJ1-2 - TRBV6-5 CASRALDKGGGYTF TGTGCCAGCAGGGCCCTCGACAAGGGGGGTGGCTACACCTTC
- TRBJ2-7 - TRBV20-1 CSATDNLRSSTYEQYF TGCAGTGCTACGGACAACTTGCGCTCTTCTACCTACGAGCAGTACTTC
- TRBJ2-5 - TRBV7-9 CASSPDDKGPVF TGTGCCAGCAGCCCCGACGACAAGGGACCGGTCTTC
once TRBJ2-6 - TRBV15 CATSRAGSGANVLTF TGTGCCACCAGCAGAGCGGGGTCTGGGGCCAACGTCCTGACTTTC
once TRBJ2-5 TRBD2 TRBV29-1 CSVEAVSGRRQETQYF TGCAGCGTTGAAGCCGTTAGCGGGAGGCGTCAAGAGACCCAGTACTTC
- TRBJ2-3 - TRBV6-1 CASRDGPTDTQYF TGTGCCAGCAGGGATGGCCCCACAGATACGCAGTATTTT
- TRBJ2-1 TRBD2 TRBV6-1 CASSWTSGGSYNEQFF TGTGCCAGCTCCTGGACTAGCGGGGGTAGCTACAATGAGCAGTTCTTC
- TRBJ1-5 TRBD1 TRBV19 CASSIAGRQGGQPQHF TGTGCCAGTAGTATAGCAGGGAGGCAGGGGGGTCAGCCCCAGCATTTT
- TRBJ2-1 - TRBV11-3 CASSLDQGGSSSYNEQFF TGTGCCAGCAGCTTAGATCAAGGAGGAAGTAGCTCCTACAATGAGCAGTTCTTC
- TRBJ1-1 - TRBV9 CASSVESRNTEAFF TGTGCCAGCAGCGTAGAATCCCGGAACACTGAAGCTTTCTTT
- TRBJ2-6 - TRBV7-2 CASSLGLISGANVLTF TGTGCCAGCAGCTTAGGACTGATCTCTGGGGCCAACGTCCTGACTTTC
once TRBJ1-4 - TRBV5-4 CASSLGGQGGKLFF TGTGCCAGCAGCTTGGGGGGGCAGGGTGGAAAACTGTTTTTT
- TRBJ1-1 TRBD1 TRBV29-1 CSAPTGGLSMNTEAFF TGCAGCGCTCCGACAGGGGGCCTGAGTATGAACACTGAAGCTTTCTTT
once TRBJ1-2 - TRBV3-1 CASSQDGTAAIGYTF TGTGCCAGCAGCCAGGATGGGACCGCGGCTATTGGCTACACCTTC
- TRBJ2-3 TRBD1 TRBV12-3/TRBV12-4 CASSFGQGTDTQYF TGTGCCAGCAGTTTCGGACAGGGAACAGATACGCAGTATTTT
- TRBJ1-1 - TRBV6-2/TRBV6-3 CASTWGGTWAMNTEAFF TGTGCCAGCACCTGGGGGGGGACCTGGGCCATGAACACTGAAGCTTTCTTT
once TRBJ1-1 TRBD1 TRBV20-1 CSASGSGGRNTEAFF TGCAGTGCTAGTGGTTCAGGGGGGAGGAACACTGAAGCTTTCTTT
- TRBJ1-1 - TRBV9 CASSTSGGFGFMNTEAFF TGTGCCAGCAGCACCAGTGGCGGATTTGGGTTTATGAACACTGAAGCTTTCTTT
- TRBJ2-1 TRBD2 TRBV4-2 CASSQGLTSGRFHEQFF TGTGCCAGCAGCCAAGGGTTGACTAGCGGGAGGTTCCATGAGCAGTTCTTC
- TRBJ2-2 - TRBV29-1 CSASNAPGHKNTGELFF TGCAGCGCCTCAAATGCCCCGGGGCACAAGAACACCGGGGAGCTGTTTTTT
- TRBJ2-2 - TRBV5-4 CASSLGDVNTGELFF TGTGCCAGCAGCTTGGGCGATGTTAACACCGGGGAGCTGTTTTTT
- TRBJ2-1 TRBD1 TRBV12-3/TRBV12-4 CASSSPTDRFFNEQFF TGTGCCAGCAGTTCCCCCACGGACAGGTTTTTCAATGAGCAGTTCTTC